This TCR beta chain stems from a study of T cells in Graves' hyperthyroidism and ophthalmopathy. General study points: Ophthalmopathy, which appeared later, was predicted by the model a median about 5.9 months before onset.

CDR1 is SGHNT and CDR2 is YYREEE in the germline V gene (reference sequence). Trimming left V 0 bases short and J 3 bases short, with 9 bases between. The CDR3 loop spans 14 amino acids. Graves' hyperthyroidism without ophthalmopathy progression within 18 months was termed stable. RNA transcripts gave rise to amplified TCR beta CDR3 regions. The HTBI set primed first-round TCR CDR3 RT-PCR. TCRdb analysed the multiplex PCR reads with MiXCR anew, one entry per CDR3 protein. This sample has about 500,000 distinct CDR3 sequences, with about a sixth found just once. Note on this clonotype: What it recognizes is unknown.

The chain carries TRBV5-4 and TRBJ1-1; D is perhaps TRBD1 (6 bases). The clonotype comes from a woman younger than 35 with Graves' hyperthyroidism. The sequenced material came from blood. The CDR3 DNA follows: TGTGCCAGCAGCTTGGGACAGGCGGACACTGAAGCTTTCTTT. The encoded protein is CASSLGQADTEAFF.